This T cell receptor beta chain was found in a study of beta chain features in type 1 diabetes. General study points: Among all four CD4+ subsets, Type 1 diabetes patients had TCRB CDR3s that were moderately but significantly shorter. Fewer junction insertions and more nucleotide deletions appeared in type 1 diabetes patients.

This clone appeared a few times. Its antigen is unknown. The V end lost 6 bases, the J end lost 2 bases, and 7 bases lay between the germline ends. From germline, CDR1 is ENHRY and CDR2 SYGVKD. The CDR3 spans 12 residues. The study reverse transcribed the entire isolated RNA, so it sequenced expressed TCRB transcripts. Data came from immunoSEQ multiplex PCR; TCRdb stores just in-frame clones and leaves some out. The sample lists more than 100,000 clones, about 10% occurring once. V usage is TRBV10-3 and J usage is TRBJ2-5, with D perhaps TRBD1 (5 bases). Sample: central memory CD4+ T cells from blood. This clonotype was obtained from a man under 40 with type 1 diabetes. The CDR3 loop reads CAISTGQETQYF. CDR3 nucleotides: TGTGCCATCAGCACAGGTCAAGAGACCCAGTACTTC.